A single sample gave rise to the 14 T cell receptor beta chains below, sequenced in a study of shared T cell receptors in the human thymus. Assay: immunoSEQ multiplex PCR; the TCRdb copy retains only in-frame clones and omits some. The data show roughly 710,000 clones, approximately 83% seen once. This sample was also put to use in a study of human thymus T cells.

Sequencing used thymocytes. These receptors came from a girl under three years old with a congenital heart defect.

V gene TRBV6-1 combines with J gene TRBJ1-1; 11 nucleotides match TRBD1. The CDR3 extends over 16 amino acids. CDR1 is MNHNS, CDR2 SASEGT, per germline. Losses at the gene ends were 3 bases for V and 6 bases for J; bases not matched to a gene: 9. The CDR3, as DNA: TGTGCCAGCAGTGAGGGGGACAGGGGGGGCGCCCCTGAAGCTTTCTTT. This codes for CASSEGDRGGAPEAFF.

J is TRBJ2-7 and V is TRBV7-6; D may be TRBD2 (6 bases). The V gene's germline CDR1 is SGHVS and CDR2 FNYEAQ. The CDR3 covers 16 residues. V lost 5 bases, J lost 1 base, and 18 bases lay in between. This chain's CDR3 is CASSPRRGTGSYEQYF. The CDR3 DNA sequence: TGTGCCAGCAGCCCCCGACGCGGGACGGGATCCTACGAGCAGTACTTC.

The chain recombines TRBV6-5 with TRBJ1-6; TRBD1 might be the D (6 bases). This CDR3 region has 14 residues. Germline CDR1 is MNHEY and CDR2 is SVGAGI. V was trimmed by 4 bases and J by 7 bases, leaving 11 bases between them. As DNA, the CDR3 is TGTGCCAGCAGTTTAGGACAGAGCAATTCACCCCTCCACTTT. It is translated as CASSLGQSNSPLHF.

This chain's CDR3 is CASSPGQGLCGYTF. The CDR3 DNA reads TGCGCCAGCTCTCCGGGACAGGGTCTTTGTGGCTACACCTTC. The chain couples TRBV10-1 to TRBJ1-2; TRBD1 matches 9 bases. The ends lost 8 bases at V and 7 bases at J; junction bases unmatched: 11. The germline CDR1 and CDR2 sequences are WNHNN and SYGVQD (reference sequence). This CDR3 contains 14 residues.

Worth noting for this clone: At the DNA level, this CDR3 is encoded by other sequences in the same sample as well. The chain's CDR3 is CASSLGQGADTQYF. The CDR3 DNA is TGCGCCAGCAGCTTGGGACAGGGGGCAGATACGCAGTATTTT. The chain carries TRBV5-1 and TRBJ2-3; 9 nucleotides agree with TRBD1. V gave up 0 bases and J gave up 4 bases; unmatched junction bases: 0. Per the germline V gene, CDR1 is SGHRS and CDR2 is YFSETQ. This CDR3 is built from 14 residues.

The chain combines TRBV4-3 with TRBJ2-2; 8 nucleotides line up with TRBD1. Germline assignment: CDR1 LGHNA and CDR2 YSLEER. Unmatched junction bases numbered 6, after V lost 0 bases and J lost 0 bases. The CDR3 has 18 amino acids. The CDR3 is CASSQEENRGANTGELFF. The CDR3 nucleotides are TGCGCCAGCAGCCAAGAGGAGAACAGGGGGGCGAACACCGGGGAGCTGTTTTTT.

The J gene is TRBJ1-2, the V gene TRBV5-6; 9 nucleotides match TRBD1. The CDR3 is 15 amino acids. V was pared by 4 bases and J by 5 bases, with 9 bases of the junction left unmatched. CDR1 and CDR2 (germline): SGHDT, YYEEEE. For the CDR3, the DNA is TGTGCCAGCAGCCTCCCGGACAGGGGTCCATATGGCTACACCTTC. Translation: CASSLPDRGPYGYTF.

This clone occurred once. An end of the junction differs from the germline gene, which may be a read error. The V gene is TRBV10-1, the J gene TRBJ2-3, with D perhaps TRBD2 (5 bases). The germline V gene has CDR1 WNHNN and CDR2 SYGVQD (reference sequence). This CDR3 comprises 17 residues. The chain's CDR3 is CASGESRAPEDSDTQYF. CDR3 sequence (DNA): TGCGCCAGCGGTGAGTCGAGGGCCCCAGAGGACTCAGATACGCAGTATTTT.

This clone appeared a single time. The chain joins TRBV5-1 to TRBJ1-2; D not resolved. This CDR3 has 12 amino acids. CDR1 is SGHRS, CDR2 YFSETQ, per germline. V lost 4 bases and J lost 2, with 6 bases in between. CDR3 amino acids: CASSLLNYGYTF. The CDR3 nucleotides read TGCGCCAGCAGCCTACTAAACTATGGCTACACCTTC.

This chain connects TRBV29-1 to TRBJ1-1; TRBD1 is a possible D gene (5 bases). Germline V gives CDR1 SQVTM, CDR2 ANQGSEA. The length of the CDR3 is 10 residues. The V and J ends lost 7 bases and 6 bases respectively, with 9 bases between them. The CDR3 here is CSARVSEAFF. CDR3 nucleotide sequence: TGCAGCGCCAGGGTCTCTGAAGCTTTCTTT. Based on the CDR3 plus reference TRBV29-1 and TRBJ1-1, the full variable domain is SAVISQKPSRDICQRGTSLTIQCQVDSQVTMMFWYRQQPGQSLTLIATANQGSEATYESGFVIDKFPISRPNLTFSTLTVSNMSPEDSSIYLCSARVSEAFFGQGTRLTVV.

This chain connects TRBV5-6 to TRBJ1-3; D is possibly TRBD1 (6 bases). CDR3 length equals 17 residues. The germline V and J ends were trimmed by 4 bases and 1 base, with 18 bases remaining between them. The germline V gene has CDR1 SGHDT and CDR2 YYEEEE. Here the CDR3 DNA reads TGTGCCAGCAGCCCATTGTCCTCAGACAGGTCTGGAAACACCATATATTTT. It specifies CASSPLSSDRSGNTIYF.

V gene TRBV9 combines with J gene TRBJ2-1; 8 bases are shared with TRBD2. With 2 bases clipped from V and 5 bases from J, the junction kept 3 bases outside the gene matches. This CDR3 region has 14 residues. Germline V gene lookup returns CDR1 SGDLS and CDR2 YYNGEE. CDR3 in amino acids: CASSVELADNEQFF. CDR3 coding DNA: TGTGCCAGCAGCGTGGAACTAGCGGACAATGAGCAGTTCTTC.

The chain's CDR3 is CASSSLGEYETQYF. For the CDR3, the DNA is TGTGCCAGCAGCTCCCTGGGCGAATACGAGACCCAGTACTTC. The chain carries TRBV7-2 and TRBJ2-5; D not resolved. The CDR3 has 14 residues. Germline V gene data show CDR1 as SGHTA and CDR2 as FQGNSA. The V end was cut by 4 bases, the J end by 5 bases, with 14 bases between.

This chain connects TRBV4-1 to TRBJ1-2, with unresolved D. The CDR3 sequence is 15 residues long. Trimming removed 3 bases at V and 4 bases at J, with 15 bases between. Germline assignment: CDR1 MGHRA and CDR2 YSYEKL. For the CDR3, the DNA is TGCGCCAGCAGCCAGGGAGCAATCGGGCCCTATGGCTACACCTTC. As protein: CASSQGAIGPYGYTF.